These 22 T cell receptor beta chains were all obtained from the same sample, sequenced in a study of blood T cell repertoires in COVID-19. The table came from immunoSEQ multiplex PCR; TCRdb's copy has only in-frame clones and leaves some out. Among around 50,000 clones listed, 80% to 90% were seen once. Input material: peripheral blood. The receptors shown here come from a human donor in a cohort sampled during active COVID-19.

The chain links TRBV7-9 to TRBJ1-1; 7 bases are a match to TRBD1. V shed 5 bases, J shed 0 bases, and the junction held 12 bases outside the gene matches. The CDR3 has 17 amino acids. Germline assignment: CDR1 SEHNR and CDR2 FQNEAQ (reference sequence). The CDR3 DNA reads as TGTGCCAGCAGCACTCACGCGACAGGGAAGATGAACACTGAAGCTTTCTTT. As protein: CASSTHATGKMNTEAFF.

The chain recombines TRBV6-2 or TRBV6-3 with TRBJ2-1, with TRBD2 as a possible D gene (6 bases). V was clipped by 0 bases and J by 0 bases, with 15 bases between them. The CDR3 covers 18 residues. Germline loops: CDR1 MNHEY, CDR2 SVGEGT. The CDR3 loop is CASSYSMVAVGSYNEQFF. The CDR3 DNA follows: TGTGCCAGCAGTTACTCGATGGTAGCGGTAGGCTCCTACAATGAGCAGTTCTTC.

The chain couples TRBV6-2 or TRBV6-3 to TRBJ2-5, with 11 bases identical to TRBD2. This CDR3 region has 16 residues. From germline, CDR1 is MNHEY and CDR2 SVGEGT. The trim removed 5 bases at V and 5 bases at J, leaving 10 bases unmatched. In DNA, the CDR3 is TGTGCCAGCAGTCGTAGCGGGGGGGCCGGTTGGGAGACCCAGTACTTC. It encodes CASSRSGGAGWETQYF.

This chain links TRBV24-1 with TRBJ2-3, with 8 nucleotides matching TRBD1. With 6 bases clipped from V and 4 bases from J, the junction kept 20 bases outside the gene matches. The CDR3 spans 19 residues. Germline CDR1 KGHDR, CDR2 SFDVKD. In DNA form, the CDR3 reads TGTGCCACCAGTTCCTCAAGGCTAACAGGGGGTGTCGTCCCAGATACGCAGTATTTT. It yields the protein CATSSSRLTGGVVPDTQYF.

The rearrangement joins TRBV5-1 to TRBJ1-2; 7 nucleotides align to TRBD1. This CDR3 is built from 14 residues. V lost 5 bases to trimming and J lost 0 bases; unmatched junction nucleotides: 4. The germline CDR1 and CDR2 sequences are SGHRS and YFSETQ. The CDR3 protein is CASRPGQTNYGYTF. CDR3 DNA: TGCGCCAGCAGACCGGGACAGACTAACTATGGCTACACCTTC.

The V and J genes are TRBV4-3 and TRBJ1-1, with 7 bases aligning to TRBD1. Germline values: CDR1 LGHNA, CDR2 YSLEER. The J segment lost 4 bases and the V segment lost 0 bases, leaving 2 bases of the junction unmatched. The CDR3 extends over 14 amino acids. The CDR3 coding sequence is TGCGCCAGCAGCCAAGACAGGGGGAGCACTGAAGCTTTCTTT. As protein: CASSQDRGSTEAFF.

V gene TRBV7-8 combines with J gene TRBJ1-3; D is uncertain. The V gene's germline CDR1 is SGHVS and CDR2 FQNEAQ. Trimming left V 5 bases short and J 1 base short, with 9 bases between. The CDR3 consists of 14 residues. The CDR3 region is CASSLVTSGNTIYF. In DNA form, the CDR3 reads TGTGCCAGCAGCCTCGTAACTTCTGGAAACACCATATATTTT.

V and J are TRBV5-6 and TRBJ2-2; TRBD2 matches 8 bases. CDR1 and CDR2 (germline): SGHDT, YYEEEE. V gave up 0 bases and J gave up 6 bases; unmatched junction bases: 7. The CDR3 totals 16 residues. CDR3 in DNA: TGTGCCAGCAGCTTGGTCGGGACTAGAATGTCCGGGGAGCTGTTTTTT. This encodes CASSLVGTRMSGELFF.

This chain connects TRBV11-2 to TRBJ1-3; D gene ambiguous. The CDR3 is made up of 17 amino acids. The germline V gene has CDR1 SGHAT and CDR2 FQNNGV. The germline V and J ends were trimmed by 5 bases and 2 bases, with 19 bases remaining between them. The CDR3 loop reads CASSLGRSRGTGNTIYF. The CDR3 nucleotides read TGTGCCAGCAGCCTCGGTCGGTCGAGAGGAACTGGAAACACCATATATTTT.

The gene calls are TRBV5-1 and TRBJ1-1; the D gene is possibly TRBD1 (6 bases). The germline CDR1 and CDR2 sequences are SGHRS and YFSETQ. The germline V and J ends were trimmed by 0 bases and 7 bases, with 13 bases remaining between them. The CDR3 consists of 14 residues. CDR3 loop: CASSLETGHIEAFF. CDR3 DNA: TGCGCCAGCAGCTTGGAGACGGGACACATTGAAGCTTTCTTT.

V and J are TRBV10-1 and TRBJ2-5, with 7 positions matching TRBD1. Germline V gives CDR1 WNHNN, CDR2 SYGVQD (reference sequence). Germline trimming cut 6 bases from V and 4 bases from J; bases unmatched to any gene: 8. The CDR3 extends over 14 amino acids. Here the CDR3 reads CASRGNRGLETQYF. The CDR3 coding sequence is TGCGCCAGCAGGGGGAACAGGGGCTTAGAGACCCAGTACTTC.

V is TRBV9 and J is TRBJ2-2; tentative D call: TRBD2 (6 bases). Per germline, CDR1 SGDLS and CDR2 YYNGEE. With 3 bases removed from V and 1 base from J, the gap between germline ends came to 10 bases. The CDR3 covers 15 residues. The DNA of the CDR3 is TGTGCCAGCAGCGCCGGGACTCAGAACACCGGGGAGCTGTTTTTT. Translated: CASSAGTQNTGELFF.

The chain has TRBV6-2 or TRBV6-3 and TRBJ1-2, with a weak D call TRBD1 (6 bases). In germline, CDR1 is MNHEY, CDR2 SVGEGT. V was cut by 0 bases and J by 3 bases, with 20 bases left in between. The CDR3 spans 18 residues. In DNA, the CDR3 is TGTGCCAGCAGTTACTCGACGATTCCCCGGCCAGGGGACTATGGCTACACCTTC. Translation: CASSYSTIPRPGDYGYTF.

V and J are TRBV30 and TRBJ1-6; no firm D call. V dropped 3 bases and J dropped 8 bases, with 11 bases sitting between them. Per the germline V gene, CDR1 is GTSNPN and CDR2 is SVGIG (reference sequence). This CDR3 region has 13 residues. The CDR3 DNA is TGTGCCTGGAGGGTTAGGAGTGATTCACCCCTCCACTTT. Translated, it gives CAWRVRSDSPLHF.

The chain carries TRBV30 and TRBJ2-2; no reliable D call. In germline, CDR1 is GTSNPN, CDR2 SVGIG (reference sequence). The CDR3 runs to 13 residues. The germline V and J ends were trimmed by 8 bases and 1 base, with 11 bases remaining between them. The CDR3 bases are TGTGCCGGAAGAGCTAGGAACACCGGGGAGCTGTTTTTT. Residues: CAGRARNTGELFF.

This clone was recorded once. The chain uses TRBV7-2 and TRBJ1-3; tentatively, D is TRBD1 (6 bases). There are 16 residues in the CDR3. Germline lookup yields CDR1 SGHTA and CDR2 FQGNSA. Trimming pared 5 bases from V and 3 bases from J, leaving 17 bases between. The CDR3 nucleotides are TGTGCCAGCAGCCCCAGGGGTCGCGCGGTTGGAAACACCATATATTTT. Residues: CASSPRGRAVGNTIYF.

The chain has TRBV27 and TRBJ1-1; D is uncertain. Trimming shortened V by 3 bases and J by 4 bases, and 9 bases separated the two germline ends. This CDR3 has 13 residues. CDR1 and CDR2 from the germline V gene are MNHEY and SMNVEV (reference sequence). CDR3 residues: CASSLGHFTEAFF. The CDR3, as DNA: TGTGCCAGCAGTTTGGGCCATTTCACTGAAGCTTTCTTT.

The J gene is TRBJ2-6, the V gene TRBV11-2; TRBD2 agrees at 8 bases. V lost 6 bases, J lost 2 bases, and 6 bases stayed unmatched. Germline-derived CDR1 and CDR2 are SGHAT and FQNNGV. This CDR3 comprises 16 residues. The DNA of the CDR3 is TGTGCCAGCAGTCTTAGGCGGGGGGCTGGGGCCAACGTCCTGACTTTC. Amino acids: CASSLRRGAGANVLTF.

The chain joins TRBV2 to TRBJ1-3; D unclear. CDR3 size: 14 residues. CDR1 SNHLY and CDR2 FYNNEI come from the germline V gene. Trimming stripped 3 bases from V and 1 base from J, with 7 bases between. CDR3 in DNA: TGTGCCAGCAGTGACAGGCTTTCTGGAAACACCATATATTTT. Protein product: CASSDRLSGNTIYF.

This rearrangement joins TRBV5-5 to TRBJ1-2, with D perhaps matching TRBD1 (6 bases). The CDR3 covers 13 residues. Germline CDR1 and CDR2: SGHKS and YYEKEE (reference sequence). Trimming removed 0 bases from V and 4 bases from J, with 7 bases in between. CDR3 coding DNA: TGTGCCAGCAGCTTGGGGGGGCCCTATGGCTACACCTTC. Its protein is CASSLGGPYGYTF.

V gene TRBV4-3 combines with J gene TRBJ1-4, with TRBD1 matching over 9 bases. Per germline, CDR1 LGHNA and CDR2 YSLEER. The CDR3 extends over 15 amino acids. Germline trimming cut 4 bases from V and 5 bases from J; bases unmatched to any gene: 5. Here the CDR3 DNA reads TGCGCCAGCAGCCCAGGGACAGGGATAAATGAAAAACTGTTTTTT. This codes for CASSPGTGINEKLFF.

A remark on this clone: At one end, the junction sequence differs from germline, possibly due to a read error. V and J are TRBV7-7 and TRBJ2-3; 13 positions match TRBD2. The CDR3 has 15 amino acids. The germline CDR1 and CDR2 sequences are SSHAT and FNYEAQ (reference sequence). The CDR3 DNA sequence: TGTGCTAGCAGCCGGGGACTAGCGGGATTAGATACGCAGTATTTT. Amino acid sequence: CASSRGLAGLDTQYF.